The 13 T cell receptor beta chains given below trace back to one sample, sequenced in a study of OX40 agonist ivuxolimab in advanced cancers. Library generation was performed with the immunoSEQ multiplex PCR assay. TCRdb obtained this table from immuneACCESS and retained in-frame rearrangements with V and J assigned. These tables miss some clones; where compared with another copy, unresolved V genes account for less than half of the shortfall, and the remainder is unexplained. In this sample the table shows about 76,000 clones, about 80% of which occur a single time. The ten largest clones add up to 1.5% to 2% of the sample. The material sequenced was CD4+ or CD8+ T cells sorted from blood, taken in a trial of the OX40 agonist ivuxolimab. These receptors were collected from an adult with an advanced solid tumor such as melanoma, head and neck, liver or kidney cancer.

In regard to this clone: This same CDR3 is encoded by further DNA sequences in the sample. The V and J genes are TRBV7-9 and TRBJ1-1; D unclear. Germline CDR1 SEHNR, CDR2 FQNEAQ (reference sequence). The CDR3 contains 13 residues. The V and J ends lost 3 bases and 1 base respectively, with 6 bases between them. The DNA of the CDR3 is TGTGCCAGCAGCTTTTTTGGGAACACTGAAGCTTTCTTT. This translates into CASSFFGNTEAFF.

V is TRBV18 and J is TRBJ1-2, with TRBD1 matching over 8 bases. The CDR3 covers 15 residues. Germline V gives CDR1 KGHSH, CDR2 LQKENI. After removal of 4 bases from V and 5 bases from J, the junction contained 9 bases not matched to a gene. The DNA for the CDR3 is TGTGCCAGCTCACAAGAGGACAGGGCCGGGTATGGCTACACCTTC. Amino acid sequence: CASSQEDRAGYGYTF.

The rearrangement joins TRBV7-9 to TRBJ1-6, with TRBD1 as a possible D gene (5 bases). The CDR3 length is 15 residues. Germline V gene lookup returns CDR1 SEHNR and CDR2 FQNEAQ (reference sequence). V was trimmed by 2 bases and J by 10 bases, leaving 15 bases between them. The CDR3 DNA follows: TGTGCCAGCAGCTTATCGGGGCAGGGAGGCTCACCCCTCCACTTT. It encodes CASSLSGQGGSPLHF.

This chain joins TRBV10-2 and TRBJ2-7, with no clear D. Trimming left V 2 bases short and J 6 bases short, with 11 bases between. Per the germline V gene, CDR1 is WSHSY and CDR2 is SAAADI. The CDR3 contains 13 residues. The CDR3 sequence: CASSEPSVPEQYF. The CDR3 DNA sequence: TGCGCCAGCAGTGAGCCTAGTGTACCCGAGCAGTACTTC.

The rearrangement uses TRBV11-2 and TRBJ2-1; 13 bases fit TRBD2. Germline trimming cut 5 bases from V and 7 bases from J; bases unmatched to any gene: 5. Germline CDR1 is SGHAT and CDR2 is FQNNGV. This CDR3 region has 15 residues. This CDR3 reads CASSMGLAGLNEQFF. The CDR3 DNA follows: TGTGCCAGCAGCATGGGACTAGCGGGGCTTAATGAGCAGTTCTTC.

This chain joins TRBV13 and TRBJ2-6, with a possible D match to TRBD1 (5 bases). The CDR3 runs to 14 residues. Trimming removed 5 bases at V and 4 bases at J, with 9 bases between. Germline lookup yields CDR1 PRHDT and CDR2 FYEKMQ (reference sequence). The CDR3 DNA reads TGTGCCAGCAGCAGGGGCACCGGGGCCAACGTCCTGACTTTC. It encodes CASSRGTGANVLTF.

This chain links TRBV4-2 with TRBJ1-1; 7 nucleotides match TRBD1. Trimming took 4 bases from V and 0 from J; bases not matched to a gene: 8. The CDR3 is 16 residues long. CDR1 and CDR2 from the germline V gene are LGHNA and YNFKEQ. In nucleotides, the CDR3 is TGTGCCAGCAGCCCCGGGGCCAGGGGGGTGAACACTGAAGCTTTCTTT. This encodes CASSPGARGVNTEAFF.

This clone was seen a single time. This chain uses TRBV25-1 with TRBJ2-6, with 7 bases aligning to TRBD1. V was clipped by 1 base and J by 0 bases; unmatched bases: 6. CDR1 is MGHDK and CDR2 is SYGVNS in the germline V gene. There are 18 residues in the CDR3. CDR3 loop: CASSELDRASSGANVLTF. The CDR3 region has the DNA TGTGCCAGCAGTGAATTAGACAGGGCTAGCTCTGGGGCCAACGTCCTGACTTTC.

The rearrangement uses TRBV5-4 and TRBJ2-5, with D perhaps TRBD1 or TRBD2 (5 bases each). Looked up from germline, CDR1 is SGHNT and CDR2 is YYREEE (reference sequence). The CDR3 is made up of 15 amino acids. The ends were cut back, 4 bases at V and 7 bases at J, with 20 bases in the middle. The CDR3 coding sequence is TGTGCCAGCAGCCCCGGGACGGGGTTTCGGGGGACCCAGTACTTC. It encodes CASSPGTGFRGTQYF.

The chain links TRBV5-6 to TRBJ1-1, with a weak D call TRBD1 (6 bases). V gave up 8 bases and J gave up 6 bases, with 14 bases separating them. The CDR3 loop spans 12 amino acids. CDR1 and CDR2 from the germline V gene are SGHDT and YYEEEE. The CDR3 loop reads CASNPEGAEAFF. The CDR3 DNA follows: TGTGCCAGTAACCCGGAGGGGGCTGAAGCTTTCTTT.

This sequence joins TRBV5-1 and TRBJ2-7; perhaps TRBD1 as D (7 bases). This CDR3 contains 14 residues. Per the germline V gene, CDR1 is SGHRS and CDR2 is YFSETQ. Trimming pared 3 bases from V and 4 bases from J, leaving 14 bases between. DNA for the CDR3: TGCGCCAGCAGCTCCCGCGGGACAGTGTACGAGCAGTACTTC. This codes for CASSSRGTVYEQYF.

The V call is TRBV28, the J call TRBJ2-5; D not certain. The V gene's germline CDR1 is MDHEN and CDR2 SYDVKM. CDR3 length equals 11 residues. V was clipped by 4 bases and J by 3 bases, with 3 bases between them. CDR3: CASSYKETQYF. CDR3 DNA sequence: TGTGCCAGCAGTTATAAAGAGACCCAGTACTTC.

This chain links TRBV4-2 with TRBJ2-3; 8 bases are a match to TRBD2. V lost 4 bases to trimming and J lost 4 bases; unmatched junction nucleotides: 13. CDR3 size: 17 residues. Germline-derived CDR1 and CDR2 are LGHNA and YNFKEQ. Here the CDR3 DNA reads TGTGCCAGCAGCCGGGCGGGGGGACCTTATTCTTCAGATACGCAGTATTTT. Amino acid sequence: CASSRAGGPYSSDTQYF.